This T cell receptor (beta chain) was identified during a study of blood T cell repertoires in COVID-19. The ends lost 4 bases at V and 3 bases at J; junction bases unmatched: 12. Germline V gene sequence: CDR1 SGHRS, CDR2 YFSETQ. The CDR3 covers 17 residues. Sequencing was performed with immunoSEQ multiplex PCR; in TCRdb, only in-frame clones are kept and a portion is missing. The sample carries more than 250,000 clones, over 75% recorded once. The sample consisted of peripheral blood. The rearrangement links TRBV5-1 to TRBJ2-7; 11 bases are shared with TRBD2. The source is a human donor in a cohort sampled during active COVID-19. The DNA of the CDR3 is TGCGCCAGCAGCCCCTTCGACTTGGGACTAGCGGTCTACGAGCAGTACTTC. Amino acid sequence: CASSPFDLGLAVYEQYF.